Each of the 5 T cell receptor beta chains below was sequenced from the same sample in a study of PD-1 blockade in classical Hodgkin lymphoma. No patient escaped relapse after autologous stem cell transplantation, and brentuximab vedotin exposure varied. The method was immunoSEQ multiplex PCR; TCRdb's version includes in-frame clones alone and lacks a portion of them. The table has more than 140,000 clones, about 81% seen once. The sequencing here drew on peripheral blood mononuclear cells (PBMCs), taken before the second cycle of nivolumab. The receptors were sampled from a human donor with classical Hodgkin lymphoma.

V gene TRBV5-1 combines with J gene TRBJ2-1; 10 positions agree with TRBD2. The V gene's germline CDR1 is SGHRS and CDR2 YFSETQ. The V and J ends lost 1 base and 5 bases, in that order; junction bases with no gene match: 12. The CDR3 length is 18 residues. Here the CDR3 reads CASSLIAGGGAGNNEQFF. For the CDR3, the DNA is TGCGCCAGCAGCTTGATAGCGGGAGGTGGGGCGGGTAACAATGAGCAGTTCTTC.

This clone was seen a few times. The chain uses TRBV7-2 and TRBJ1-2, with 11 positions matching TRBD1. Germline V gives CDR1 SGHTA, CDR2 FQGNSA. The CDR3 length is 14 residues. V lost 4 bases, J lost 7 bases, and 5 bases stayed unmatched. CDR3 in DNA: TGTGCCAGCAGCTCCGGGACAGGGGGGCTTGGCTACACCTTC. This translates into CASSSGTGGLGYTF.

V and J are TRBV19 and TRBJ2-7; weak D call: TRBD1 (6 bases). Germline V gene lookup returns CDR1 LNHDA and CDR2 SQIVND (reference sequence). The CDR3 is made up of 14 amino acids. Trimming took off 5 bases at V and 2 bases at J, with 13 bases between the two ends. The CDR3 protein is CASSLLQGPYEQYF. Written as DNA, the CDR3 is TGTGCCAGTAGTTTACTACAGGGACCCTACGAGCAGTACTTC.

V is TRBV28 and J is TRBJ1-6; D not certain. CDR3 length: 18 amino acids. V lost 4 bases to trimming and J lost 7 bases, with 23 bases between them. Germline V CDR1 and CDR2: MDHEN, SYDVKM. CDR3 coding DNA: TGTGCCAGCAGTTCCCTTACTCCGATTAGGGCGGAGAATTCACCCCTCCACTTT. It translates to CASSSLTPIRAENSPLHF. The entire variable domain, with the rest obtained from reference TRBV28 and TRBJ1-6, is as follows: DVKVTQSSRYLVKRTGEKVFLECVQDMDHENMFWYRQDPGLGLRLIYFSYDVKMKEKGDIPEGYSVSREKKERFSLILESASTNQTSMYLCASSSLTPIRAENSPLHFGNGTRLTVT.

This clone was observed at least ten times. This rearrangement joins TRBV5-4 to TRBJ2-3; 8 nucleotides match TRBD1. The length of the CDR3 is 15 residues. The junction had 2 bases not matched to a gene; V was cut back by 0 bases and J by 2 bases. Germline assignment: CDR1 SGHNT and CDR2 YYREEE (reference sequence). The CDR3 DNA reads TGTGCCAGCAGCTTGGGACAGGGGCCCACAGATACGCAGTATTTT. This sequence encodes CASSLGQGPTDTQYF. The whole variable domain, remainder taken from reference TRBV5-4 and TRBJ2-3, is ETGVTQSPTHLIKTRGQQVTLRCSSQSGHNTVSWYQQALGQGPQFIFQYYREEENGRGNFPPRFSGLQFPNYSSELNVNALELDDSALYLCASSLGQGPTDTQYFGPGTRLTVL.